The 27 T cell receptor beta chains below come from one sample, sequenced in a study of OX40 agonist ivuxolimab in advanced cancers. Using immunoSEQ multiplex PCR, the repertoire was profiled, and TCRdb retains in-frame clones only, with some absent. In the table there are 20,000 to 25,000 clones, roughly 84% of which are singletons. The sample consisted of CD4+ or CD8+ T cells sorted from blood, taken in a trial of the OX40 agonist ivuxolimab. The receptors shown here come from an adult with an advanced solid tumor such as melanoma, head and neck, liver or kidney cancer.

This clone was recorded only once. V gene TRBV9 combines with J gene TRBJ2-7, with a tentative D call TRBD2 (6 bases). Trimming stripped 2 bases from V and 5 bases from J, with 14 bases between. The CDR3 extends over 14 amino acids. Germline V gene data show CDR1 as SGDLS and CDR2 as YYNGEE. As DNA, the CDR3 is TGTGCCAGCAGCGTGTATGGAGGGCAACACGAGCAGTACTTC. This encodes CASSVYGGQHEQYF.

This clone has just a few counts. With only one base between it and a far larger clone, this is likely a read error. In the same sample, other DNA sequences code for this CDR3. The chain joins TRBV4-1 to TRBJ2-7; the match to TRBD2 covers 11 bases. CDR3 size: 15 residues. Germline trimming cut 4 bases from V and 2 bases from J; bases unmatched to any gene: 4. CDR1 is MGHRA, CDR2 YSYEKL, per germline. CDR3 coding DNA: TGCGCCAGCAGCCCGAAACTAGCGGGAGCCTACGAGCAGTACTTC. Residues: CASSPKLAGAYEQYF.

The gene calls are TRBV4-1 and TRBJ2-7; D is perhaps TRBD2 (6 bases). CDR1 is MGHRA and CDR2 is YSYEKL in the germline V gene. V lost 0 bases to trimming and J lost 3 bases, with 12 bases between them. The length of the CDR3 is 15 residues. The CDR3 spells CASSQETGEYYEQYF. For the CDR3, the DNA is TGCGCCAGCAGCCAAGAAACGGGGGAATACTACGAGCAGTACTTC.

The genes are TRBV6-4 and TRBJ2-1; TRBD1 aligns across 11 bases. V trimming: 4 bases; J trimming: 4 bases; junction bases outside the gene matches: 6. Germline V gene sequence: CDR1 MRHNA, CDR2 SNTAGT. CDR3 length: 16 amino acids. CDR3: CASSVTGTGGYNEQFF. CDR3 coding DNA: TGTGCCAGCAGTGTCACCGGGACAGGGGGATACAATGAGCAGTTCTTC.

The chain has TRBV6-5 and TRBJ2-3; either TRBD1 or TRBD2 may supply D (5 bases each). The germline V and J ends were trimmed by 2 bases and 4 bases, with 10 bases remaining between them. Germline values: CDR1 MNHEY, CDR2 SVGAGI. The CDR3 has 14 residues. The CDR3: CASSYGEGPDTQYF. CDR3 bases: TGTGCCAGCAGTTACGGAGAGGGGCCAGATACGCAGTATTTT.

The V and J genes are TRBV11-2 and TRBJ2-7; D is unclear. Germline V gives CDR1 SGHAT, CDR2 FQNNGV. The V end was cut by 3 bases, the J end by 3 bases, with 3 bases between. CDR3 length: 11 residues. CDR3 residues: CASSFDYEQYF. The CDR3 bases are TGTGCCAGCAGCTTCGACTACGAGCAGTACTTC.

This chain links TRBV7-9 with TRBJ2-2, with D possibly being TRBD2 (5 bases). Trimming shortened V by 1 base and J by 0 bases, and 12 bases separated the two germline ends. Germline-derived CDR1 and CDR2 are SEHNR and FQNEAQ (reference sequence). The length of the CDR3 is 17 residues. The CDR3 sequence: CASSLGDYGANTGELFF. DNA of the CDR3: TGTGCCAGCAGCTTAGGGGATTACGGGGCGAACACCGGGGAGCTGTTTTTT.

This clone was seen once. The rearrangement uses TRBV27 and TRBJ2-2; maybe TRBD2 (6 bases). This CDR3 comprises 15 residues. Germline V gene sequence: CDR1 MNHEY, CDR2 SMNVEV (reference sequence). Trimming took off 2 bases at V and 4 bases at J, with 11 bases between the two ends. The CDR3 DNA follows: TGTGCCAGCAGTTTACGGTGGGAGGTCACCGGGGAGCTGTTTTTT. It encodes CASSLRWEVTGELFF.

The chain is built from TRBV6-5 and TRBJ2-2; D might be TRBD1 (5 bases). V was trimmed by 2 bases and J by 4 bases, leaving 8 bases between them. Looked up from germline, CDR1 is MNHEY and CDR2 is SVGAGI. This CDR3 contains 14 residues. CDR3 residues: CASSYRGSTGELFF. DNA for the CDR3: TGTGCCAGCAGTTACAGGGGTAGCACCGGGGAGCTGTTTTTT.

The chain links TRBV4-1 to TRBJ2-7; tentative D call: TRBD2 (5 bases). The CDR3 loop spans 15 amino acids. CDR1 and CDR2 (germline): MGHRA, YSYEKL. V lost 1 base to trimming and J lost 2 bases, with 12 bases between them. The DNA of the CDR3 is TGCGCCAGCAGCCAAGGCCGACTAACCACCTACGAGCAGTACTTC. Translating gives CASSQGRLTTYEQYF.

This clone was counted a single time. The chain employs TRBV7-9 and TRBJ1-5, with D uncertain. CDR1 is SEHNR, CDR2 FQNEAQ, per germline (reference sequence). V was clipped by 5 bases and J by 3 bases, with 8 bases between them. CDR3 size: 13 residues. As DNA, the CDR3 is TGTGCCAGCAGCCACGGGGTCAATCAGCCCCAGCATTTT. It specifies CASSHGVNQPQHF.

Written as DNA, the CDR3 is TGTGCCAGCAGTTTTGGACAGGCTTACACAGATACGCAGTATTTT. The encoded protein is CASSFGQAYTDTQYF. This chain uses TRBV28 with TRBJ2-3; 7 bases are a match to TRBD1. The CDR3 is made up of 15 amino acids. J was trimmed by 2 bases and V by 3 bases; bases with no gene match: 5. Germline lookup yields CDR1 MDHEN and CDR2 SYDVKM.

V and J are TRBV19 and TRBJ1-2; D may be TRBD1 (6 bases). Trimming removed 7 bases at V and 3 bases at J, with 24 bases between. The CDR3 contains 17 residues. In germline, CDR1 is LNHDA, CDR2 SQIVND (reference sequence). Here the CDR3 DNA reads TGTGCCAGTAATCTAGAACTCGGAGGGGGGAAAGACTATGGCTACACCTTC. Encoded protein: CASNLELGGGKDYGYTF.

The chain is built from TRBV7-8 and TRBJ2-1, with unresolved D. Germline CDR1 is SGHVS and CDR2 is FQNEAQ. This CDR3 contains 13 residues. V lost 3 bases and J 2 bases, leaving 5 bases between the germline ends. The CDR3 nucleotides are TGTGCCAGCAGCTTTGAGACCTACAATGAGCAGTTCTTC. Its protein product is CASSFETYNEQFF.

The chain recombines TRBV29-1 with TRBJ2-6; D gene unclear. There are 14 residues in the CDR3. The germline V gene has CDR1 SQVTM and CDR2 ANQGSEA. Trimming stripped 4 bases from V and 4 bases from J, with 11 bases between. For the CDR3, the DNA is TGCAGCGTTGTAGGGTCAAGAGGGGCCAACGTCCTGACTTTC. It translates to CSVVGSRGANVLTF.

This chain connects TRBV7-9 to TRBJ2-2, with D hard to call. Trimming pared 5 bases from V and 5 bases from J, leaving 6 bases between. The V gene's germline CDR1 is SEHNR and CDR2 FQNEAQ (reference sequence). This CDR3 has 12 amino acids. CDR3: CASSPRTGELFF. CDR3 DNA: TGTGCCAGCAGCCCACGAACCGGGGAGCTGTTTTTT.

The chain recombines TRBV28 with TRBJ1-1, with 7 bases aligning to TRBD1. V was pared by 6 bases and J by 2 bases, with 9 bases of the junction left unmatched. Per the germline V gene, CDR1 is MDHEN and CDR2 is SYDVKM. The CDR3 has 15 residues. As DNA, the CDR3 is TGTGCCAGCAGCCTCCCTCGACAGGGAAACACTGAAGCTTTCTTT. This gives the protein CASSLPRQGNTEAFF.

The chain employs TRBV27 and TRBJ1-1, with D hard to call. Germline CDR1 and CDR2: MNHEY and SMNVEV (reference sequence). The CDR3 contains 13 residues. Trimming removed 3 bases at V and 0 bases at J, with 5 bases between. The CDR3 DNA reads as TGTGCCAGCAGTTTCACTCTGAACACTGAAGCTTTCTTT. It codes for CASSFTLNTEAFF.

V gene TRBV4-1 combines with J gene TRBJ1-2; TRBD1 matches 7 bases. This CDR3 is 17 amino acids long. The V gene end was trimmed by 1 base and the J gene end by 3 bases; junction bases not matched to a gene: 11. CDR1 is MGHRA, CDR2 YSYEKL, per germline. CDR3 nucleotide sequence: TGCGCCAGCAGCCAAGTCAGTAGGAGGGACAGCGACTATGGCTACACCTTC. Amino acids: CASSQVSRRDSDYGYTF.

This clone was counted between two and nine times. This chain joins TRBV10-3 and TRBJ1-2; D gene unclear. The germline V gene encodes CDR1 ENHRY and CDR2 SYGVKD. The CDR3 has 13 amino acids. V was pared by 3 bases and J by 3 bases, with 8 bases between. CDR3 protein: CAISEPGHYGYTF. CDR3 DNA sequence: TGTGCCATCAGTGAACCAGGTCACTATGGCTACACCTTC.

This CDR3 reads CASSPDSGADTQYF. CDR3 bases: TGTGCCAGCAGCCCGGACTCGGGAGCAGATACGCAGTATTTT. V and J are TRBV7-8 and TRBJ2-3; D might be TRBD2 (6 bases). Trimming stripped 5 bases from V and 4 bases from J, with 13 bases between. The CDR3 is 14 residues long. Germline assignment: CDR1 SGHVS and CDR2 FQNEAQ.

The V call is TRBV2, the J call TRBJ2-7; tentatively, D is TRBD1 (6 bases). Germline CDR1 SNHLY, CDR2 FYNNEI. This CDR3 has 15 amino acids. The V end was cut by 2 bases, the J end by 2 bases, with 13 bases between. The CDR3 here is CASSETRQATYEQYF. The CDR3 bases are TGTGCCAGCAGTGAAACCCGACAGGCCACCTACGAGCAGTACTTC.

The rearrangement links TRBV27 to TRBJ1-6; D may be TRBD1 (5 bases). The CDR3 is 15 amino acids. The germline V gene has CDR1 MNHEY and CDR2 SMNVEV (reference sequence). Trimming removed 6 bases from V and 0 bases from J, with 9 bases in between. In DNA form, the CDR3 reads TGTGCCAGCAGGGGGGGTGGCTCCTATAATTCACCCCTCCACTTT. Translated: CASRGGGSYNSPLHF.

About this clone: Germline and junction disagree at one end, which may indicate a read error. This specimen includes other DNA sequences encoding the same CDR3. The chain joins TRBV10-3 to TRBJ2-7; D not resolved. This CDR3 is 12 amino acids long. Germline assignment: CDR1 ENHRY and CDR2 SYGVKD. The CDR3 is CAISESGREQYF. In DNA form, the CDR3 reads TGTGCCATCAGCGAGTCGGGTCGCGAGCAGTACTTC.

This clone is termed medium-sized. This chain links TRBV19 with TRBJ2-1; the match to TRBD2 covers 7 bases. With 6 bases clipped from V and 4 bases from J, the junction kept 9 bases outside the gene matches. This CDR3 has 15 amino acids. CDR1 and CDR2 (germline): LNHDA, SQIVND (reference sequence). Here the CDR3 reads CASSFLAEVYNEQFF. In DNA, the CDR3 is TGTGCCAGTAGCTTTCTAGCGGAAGTTTACAATGAGCAGTTCTTC.

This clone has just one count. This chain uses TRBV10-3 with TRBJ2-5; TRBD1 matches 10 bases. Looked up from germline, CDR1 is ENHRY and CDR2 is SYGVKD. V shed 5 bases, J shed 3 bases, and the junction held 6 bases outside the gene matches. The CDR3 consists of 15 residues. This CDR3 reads CAISSYGQGEETQYF. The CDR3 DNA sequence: TGTGCCATCAGTAGCTACGGACAGGGGGAAGAGACCCAGTACTTC.

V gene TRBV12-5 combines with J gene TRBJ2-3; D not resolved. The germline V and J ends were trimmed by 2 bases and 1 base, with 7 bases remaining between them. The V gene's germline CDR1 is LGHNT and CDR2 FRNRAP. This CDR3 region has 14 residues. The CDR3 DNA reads TGTGCTAGTGGTTTGAACATGCGCACAGATACGCAGTATTTT. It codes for CASGLNMRTDTQYF.